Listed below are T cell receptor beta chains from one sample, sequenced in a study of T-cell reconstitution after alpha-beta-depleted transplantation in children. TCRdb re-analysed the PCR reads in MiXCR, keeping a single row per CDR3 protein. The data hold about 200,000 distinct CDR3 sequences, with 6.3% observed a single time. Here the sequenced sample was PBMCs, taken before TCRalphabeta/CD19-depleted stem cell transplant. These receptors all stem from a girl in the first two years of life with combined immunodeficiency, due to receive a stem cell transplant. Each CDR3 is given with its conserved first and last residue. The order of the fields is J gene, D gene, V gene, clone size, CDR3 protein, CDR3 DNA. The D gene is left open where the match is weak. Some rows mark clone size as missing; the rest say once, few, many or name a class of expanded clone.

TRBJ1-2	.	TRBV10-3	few	CAISETAYYGYTF	TGTGCCATCAGTGAGACAGCATACTATGGCTACACCTTC
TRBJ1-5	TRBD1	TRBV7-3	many	CASSSRGGQPQHF	TGTGCCAGCAGTTCCAGGGGGGGTCAGCCCCAGCATTTT
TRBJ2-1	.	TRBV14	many	CASSHNWVGYNEQFF	TGTGCCAGCAGCCATAACTGGGTCGGGTACAATGAGCAGTTCTTC
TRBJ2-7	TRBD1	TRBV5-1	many	CASSEGQGAYEQYF	TGCGCCAGCAGCGAAGGACAGGGTGCCTACGAGCAGTACTTC
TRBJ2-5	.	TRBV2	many	CASSDYRGEETQYF	TGTGCCAGCAGTGACTATAGGGGTGAAGAGACCCAGTACTTC
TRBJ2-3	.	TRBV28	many	CATSSTDTQYF	TGTGCCACTTCGAGCACAGATACGCAGTATTTT
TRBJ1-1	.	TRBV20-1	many	CSARDLAGFTEAFF	TGCAGTGCTAGAGATCTTGCAGGGTTCACTGAAGCTTTCTTT
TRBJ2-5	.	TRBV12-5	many	CASGLDGERETQYF	TGTGCTAGTGGTTTGGACGGGGAGAGGGAGACCCAGTACTTC
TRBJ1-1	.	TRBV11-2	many	CASSPIWGQVTEAFF	TGTGCCAGCAGCCCTATATGGGGGCAGGTCACTGAAGCTTTCTTT
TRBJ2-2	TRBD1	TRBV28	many	CASNSRQGHTGELFF	TGTGCCAGCAATTCCAGACAGGGACACACCGGGGAGCTGTTTTTT
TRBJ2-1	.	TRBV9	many	CASSPRRGNEQFF	TGTGCCAGCAGCCCCCGGCGGGGAAATGAGCAGTTCTTC
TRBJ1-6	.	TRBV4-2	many	CASSQEGAVFLSSPLHF	TGTGCCAGCAGCCAAGAGGGGGCGGTCTTCCTGAGTTCACCCCTCCACTTT
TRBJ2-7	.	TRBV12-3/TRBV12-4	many	CASSRTGPSEQYF	TGTGCCAGCAGCCGGACGGGTCCGTCCGAGCAGTACTTC
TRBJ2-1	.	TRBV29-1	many	CSGAQGALYNEQFF	TGCAGCGGTGCACAGGGAGCCCTTTACAATGAGCAGTTCTTC
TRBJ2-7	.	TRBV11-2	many	CASSLSHEQYF	TGTGCCAGCAGCTTAAGCCACGAGCAGTACTTC
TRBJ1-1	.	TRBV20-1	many	CSPKRGTLNTEAFF	TGCAGTCCTAAGAGGGGGACTCTGAACACTGAAGCTTTCTTT
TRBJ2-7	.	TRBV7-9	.	CASSLVAEQYF	TGTGCCAGCAGCTTAGTCGCCGAGCAGTACTTC
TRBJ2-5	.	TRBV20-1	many	CSALGTEETQYF	TGCAGTGCTCTTGGGACCGAAGAGACCCAGTACTTC
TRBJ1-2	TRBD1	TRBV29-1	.	CSVEVGDRDGYTF	TGCAGCGTTGAAGTCGGGGACAGGGACGGCTACACCTTC
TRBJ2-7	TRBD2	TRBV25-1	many	CASSFGLVSYEQYF	TGTGCCAGCAGTTTTGGACTAGTTTCCTACGAGCAGTACTTC
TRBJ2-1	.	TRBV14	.	CASSTRSSSYNEQFF	TGTGCCAGCAGCACCCGATCGAGCTCCTACAATGAGCAGTTCTTC
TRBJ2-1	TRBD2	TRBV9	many	CASSAGGPGEQFF	TGTGCCAGCAGCGCGGGAGGGCCCGGTGAGCAGTTCTTC
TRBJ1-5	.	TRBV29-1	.	CSVEVGFGNQPQHF	TGCAGCGTTGAGGTGGGCTTTGGCAATCAGCCCCAGCATTTT
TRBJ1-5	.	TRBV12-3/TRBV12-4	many	CASSFGGDQPQHF	TGTGCCAGCAGTTTTGGGGGGGATCAGCCCCAGCATTTT
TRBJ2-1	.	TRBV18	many	CASSPNSVGEQFF	TGTGCCAGCTCACCAAATTCGGTCGGTGAGCAGTTCTTC
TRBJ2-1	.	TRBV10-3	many	CAIKSEGYNEQFF	TGTGCCATCAAGTCGGAGGGTTACAATGAGCAGTTCTTC
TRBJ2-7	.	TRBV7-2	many	CASSSHYEQYF	TGTGCCAGCAGCTCGCATTACGAGCAGTACTTC
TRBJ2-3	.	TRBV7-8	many	CASTVLAPEYFGPDTQYF	.
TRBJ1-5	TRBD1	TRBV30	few	CAWARGASNQPQHF	TGTGCCTGGGCCAGGGGGGCATCAAATCAGCCCCAGCATTTT
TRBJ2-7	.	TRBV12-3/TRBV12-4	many	CASSSGTSEQYF	TGTGCCAGCAGTTCAGGGACGAGCGAGCAGTACTTC
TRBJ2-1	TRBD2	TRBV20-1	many	CSATRDYPYNEQFF	TGCAGTGCTACCCGGGACTACCCTTACAATGAGCAGTTCTTC
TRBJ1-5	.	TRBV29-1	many	CSVVGEGSNQPQHF	TGCAGCGTTGTAGGGGAGGGTAGCAATCAGCCCCAGCATTTT
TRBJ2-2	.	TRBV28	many	CASLGGGIRELFF	TGTGCCAGCCTAGGGGGAGGTATTAGGGAGCTGTTTTTT
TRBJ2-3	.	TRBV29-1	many	CSVDSGKSTDTQYF	TGCAGCGTTGATTCAGGCAAGAGCACAGATACGCAGTATTTT
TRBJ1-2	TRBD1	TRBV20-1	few	CSAPGQGTANYGYTF	TGCAGTGCTCCAGGACAGGGGACGGCTAACTATGGCTACACCTTC
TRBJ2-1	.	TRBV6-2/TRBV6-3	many	CASSSGTKPYNEQFF	TGTGCCAGCAGTTCTGGGACCAAACCTTACAATGAGCAGTTCTTC
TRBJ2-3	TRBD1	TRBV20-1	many	CSASDRAELTDTQYF	TGCAGTGCTAGTGACAGGGCGGAACTGACAGATACGCAGTATTTT
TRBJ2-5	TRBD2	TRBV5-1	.	CASSLTLTSGKTQYF	TGCGCCAGCAGCCTCACCCTTACTAGCGGGAAGACCCAGTACTTC
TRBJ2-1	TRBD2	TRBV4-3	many	CASSHGRPGLHHNEQFF	TGCGCCAGCAGCCATGGAAGACCGGGACTACACCACAATGAGCAGTTCTTC
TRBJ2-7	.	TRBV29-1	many	CSGAIAANYEQYF	TGCAGCGGGGCCATAGCGGCTAACTACGAGCAGTACTTC
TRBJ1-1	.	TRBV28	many	CAHDAGGGRPTEAFF	TGTGCCCACGATGCCGGGGGCGGAAGGCCTACTGAAGCTTTCTTT
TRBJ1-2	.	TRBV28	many	CASSSIRDRLYGYTF	TGTGCCAGCAGTTCAATCCGGGACCGACTATATGGCTACACCTTC
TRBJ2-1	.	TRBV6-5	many	CASSRTAQPYNEQFF	TGTGCCAGCAGTCGGACAGCCCAACCCTACAATGAGCAGTTCTTC
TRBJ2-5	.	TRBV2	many	CASSELGQETQYF	TGTGCCAGCAGCGAACTTGGGCAAGAGACCCAGTACTTC
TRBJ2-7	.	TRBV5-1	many	CASSLGAYEQYF	TGTGCCAGCAGCTTAGGGGCCTACGAGCAGTACTTC
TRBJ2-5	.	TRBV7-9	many	CASSLGTRGGQETQYF	TGTGCCAGCAGCTTAGGTACCCGTGGAGGACAAGAGACCCAGTACTTC
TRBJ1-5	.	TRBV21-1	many	CASSKYRDPHQPQHF	TGTGCCAGCAGCAAATATCGGGACCCGCATCAGCCCCAGCATTTT
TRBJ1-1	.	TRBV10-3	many	CATEGEASEAFF	TGTGCCACGGAAGGTGAGGCCTCAGAAGCTTTCTTT
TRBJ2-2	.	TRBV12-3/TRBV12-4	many	CASNLGNRELFF	TGTGCCAGCAACTTAGGGAACAGGGAGCTGTTTTTT
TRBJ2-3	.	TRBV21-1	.	CASSKSALAGGPTDTQYF	TGTGCCAGCAGCAAATCTGCACTAGCGGGGGGGCCTACAGATACGCAGTATTTT
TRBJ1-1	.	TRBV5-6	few	CASSLIQGYTEAFF	TGTGCCAGCAGCTTGATACAGGGCTACACTGAAGCTTTCTTT
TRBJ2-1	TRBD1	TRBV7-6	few	CASSSQGAAQFF	TGTGCCAGCAGCTCACAGGGGGCTGCGCAGTTCTTC
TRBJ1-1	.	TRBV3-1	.	CTISHEDRNTEAFF	TGTACCATCAGCCACGAGGACAGGAACACTGAAGCTTTCTTT
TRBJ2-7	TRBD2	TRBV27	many	CASSPLAGGIGEQYF	TGTGCCAGCAGTCCACTAGCGGGAGGTATCGGCGAGCAGTACTTC
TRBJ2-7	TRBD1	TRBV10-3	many	CAISILTGGSYEQYF	TGTGCCATCAGTATACTGACAGGGGGCTCCTACGAGCAGTACTTC
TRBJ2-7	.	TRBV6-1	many	CASSPPGGFWGYEQYF	TGTGCCAGCAGTCCTCCCGGCGGATTTTGGGGATACGAGCAGTACTTC
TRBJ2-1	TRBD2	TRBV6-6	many	CASRNVRGSGRSYNEQFF	TGTGCCAGCAGAAACGTAAGGGGTAGCGGGAGGTCTTACAATGAGCAGTTCTTC
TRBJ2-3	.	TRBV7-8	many	CASSPDGPTDTQYF	TGTGCCAGCAGCCCTGACGGACCCACAGATACGCAGTATTTT
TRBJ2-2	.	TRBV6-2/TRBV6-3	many	CASSPLAAGELFF	TGTGCCAGCAGCCCACTAGCTGCCGGGGAGCTGTTTTTT
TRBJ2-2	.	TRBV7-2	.	CASNHIQVPGELFF	TGTGCCAGCAACCATATACAGGTCCCCGGGGAGCTGTTTTTT